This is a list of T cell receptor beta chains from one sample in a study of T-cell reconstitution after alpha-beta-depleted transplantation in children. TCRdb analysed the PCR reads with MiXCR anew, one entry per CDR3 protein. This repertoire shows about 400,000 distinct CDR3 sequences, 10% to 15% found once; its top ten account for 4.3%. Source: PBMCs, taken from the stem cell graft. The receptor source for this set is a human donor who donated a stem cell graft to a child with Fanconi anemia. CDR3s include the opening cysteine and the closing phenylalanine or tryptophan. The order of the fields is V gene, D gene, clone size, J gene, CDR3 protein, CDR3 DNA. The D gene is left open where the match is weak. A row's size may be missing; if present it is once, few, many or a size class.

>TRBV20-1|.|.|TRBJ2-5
CSARDRGQRGRRETQYF
TGCAGTGCTAGAGATAGGGGGCAGCGGGGGCGGAGAGAGACCCAGTACTTC
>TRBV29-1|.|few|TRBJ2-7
CSVESQTGSSYEQYF
TGCAGCGTTGAATCCCAGACAGGTAGCTCCTACGAGCAGTACTTC
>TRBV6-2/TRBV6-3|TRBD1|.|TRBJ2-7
CASSYLGTGYDEQYF
TGTGCCAGCAGTTACCTCGGGACAGGTTATGACGAGCAGTACTTC
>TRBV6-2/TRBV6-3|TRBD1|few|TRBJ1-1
CASSYRAEGQEAFF
TGTGCCAGCAGTTACCGGGCCGAGGGACAGGAAGCTTTCTTT
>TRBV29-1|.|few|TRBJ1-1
CSVRDSNTEAFF
TGCAGCGTTCGGGACTCGAACACTGAAGCTTTCTTT
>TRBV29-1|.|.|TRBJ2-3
CSVENRGTDTQYF
TGCAGCGTTGAAAACAGGGGCACAGATACGCAGTATTTT
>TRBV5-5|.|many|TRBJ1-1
CASSSFPGGDTEAFF
TGTGCCAGCAGCTCCTTCCCTGGCGGGGACACTGAAGCTTTCTTT
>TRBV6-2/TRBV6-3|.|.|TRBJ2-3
CASRGGLARDTQYF
TGTGCCAGCAGGGGGGGCCTTGCCAGAGATACGCAGTATTTT
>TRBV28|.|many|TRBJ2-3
CASSVTAPTRTDTQYF
TGTGCCAGCAGTGTGACGGCCCCTACGCGAACAGATACGCAGTATTTT
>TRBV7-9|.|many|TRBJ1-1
CASSLAPQGNTEAFF
TGTGCCAGCAGCTTAGCGCCTCAGGGGAACACTGAAGCTTTCTTT
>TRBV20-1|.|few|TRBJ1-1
CSAGHIGPAEAFF
TGCAGTGCTGGGCACATCGGACCGGCTGAAGCTTTCTTT
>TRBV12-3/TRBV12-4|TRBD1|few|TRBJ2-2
CASSRTGITGELFF
TGTGCCAGCAGCCGGACAGGGATCACCGGGGAGCTGTTTTTT
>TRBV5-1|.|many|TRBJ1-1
CASSFGGGNTEAFF
TGCGCCAGCAGCTTTGGAGGAGGGAACACTGAAGCTTTCTTT
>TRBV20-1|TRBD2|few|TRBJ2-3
CSATLGLAGGADTQYF
TGCAGTGCCACCCTCGGACTAGCGGGGGGAGCAGATACGCAGTATTTT
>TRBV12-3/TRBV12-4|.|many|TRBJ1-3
CASSSGNTIYF
TGTGCCAGCAGTTCTGGAAACACCATATATTTT
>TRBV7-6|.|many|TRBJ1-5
CASSLSGGVQPQHF
TGTGCCAGCAGCTTAAGCGGGGGTGTTCAGCCCCAGCATTTT
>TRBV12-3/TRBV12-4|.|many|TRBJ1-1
CASSPGRREAFF
TGTGCCAGCAGTCCCGGACGGCGTGAAGCTTTCTTT
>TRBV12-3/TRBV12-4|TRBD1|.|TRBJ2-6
CASSFRGNRGLGANVLTF
TGTGCCAGCAGTTTTCGGGGTAACAGGGGGCTTGGGGCCAACGTCCTGACTTTC
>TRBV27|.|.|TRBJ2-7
CASSAGIKTYEQYF
TGTGCCAGCAGTGCAGGAATAAAGACCTACGAGCAGTACTTC
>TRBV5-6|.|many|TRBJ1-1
CASSFGGGPLEDTEAFF
TGTGCCAGCAGCTTCGGGGGCGGTCCCCTAGAAGACACTGAAGCTTTCTTT
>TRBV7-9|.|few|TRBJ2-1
CASSSPGDLYNEQFF
TGTGCCAGCAGCTCCCCGGGGGACCTCTACAATGAGCAGTTCTTC
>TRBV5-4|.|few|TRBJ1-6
CASSLRGTSPLHF
TGTGCCAGCAGCTTGCGGGGGACTTCACCCCTCCACTTT
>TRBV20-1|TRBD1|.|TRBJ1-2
CSAGNRGNYGYTF
TGCAGTGCGGGGAACAGGGGAAACTATGGCTACACCTTC
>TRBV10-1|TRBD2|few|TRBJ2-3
CASSKPGGNEDTQYF
TGCGCCAGCAGTAAACCGGGGGGTAATGAAGATACGCAGTATTTT
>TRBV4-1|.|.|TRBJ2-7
CASSTRPDSYEQYF
TGCGCCAGCAGCACCCGACCCGACTCCTACGAGCAGTACTTC
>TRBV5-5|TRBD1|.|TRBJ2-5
CASSLRTGEETQYF
TGTGCCAGCAGCTTGAGGACAGGGGAAGAGACCCAGTACTTC
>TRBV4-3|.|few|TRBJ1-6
CASSQVRDFNSPLHF
TGCGCCAGCAGCCAAGTGCGGGATTTTAATTCACCCCTCCACTTT
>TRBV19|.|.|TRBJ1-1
CASSWSLMNTEAFF
TGTGCCAGTAGTTGGTCCCTTATGAACACTGAAGCTTTCTTT
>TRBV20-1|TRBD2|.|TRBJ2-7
CSARGYGLRGSSYEQYF
TGCAGTGCTAGGGGTTATGGCCTGCGGGGGAGCTCCTACGAGCAGTACTTC
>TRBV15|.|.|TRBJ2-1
CATSRPGLYNEQFF
TGTGCCACCAGCAGACCGGGCCTATACAATGAGCAGTTCTTC
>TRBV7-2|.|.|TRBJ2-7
CASSRQTGRYEQYF
TGTGCCAGCAGCCGTCAAACAGGGAGGTACGAGCAGTACTTC
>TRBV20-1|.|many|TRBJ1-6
CSARPGLDNSPLHF
TGCAGTGCTAGACCGGGACTAGATAATTCACCCCTCCACTTT
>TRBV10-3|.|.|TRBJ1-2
CAISDLGYGYTF
TGTGCCATTTCCGACCTGGGTTATGGCTACACCTTC
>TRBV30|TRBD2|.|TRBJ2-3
CAWSVGRGGQGDTQYF
TGTGCCTGGAGTGTTGGACGGGGGGGCCAGGGAGATACGCAGTATTTT
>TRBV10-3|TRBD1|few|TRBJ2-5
CASNPQDRGQTQYF
TGTGCCTCGAATCCCCAGGACAGGGGACAGACCCAGTACTTC
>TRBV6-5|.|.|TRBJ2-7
CASSWRGTAPTF
TGTGCCAGCAGTTGGAGGGGGACAGCTCCAACCTTC
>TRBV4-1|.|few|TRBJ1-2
CASSQGETGFNYGYTF
TGCGCCAGCAGCCAAGGAGAGACCGGGTTCAACTATGGCTACACCTTC
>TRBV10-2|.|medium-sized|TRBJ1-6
CASSEGPGSPLHF
TGCGCCAGCAGTGAGGGTCCGGGGTCACCCCTCCACTTT
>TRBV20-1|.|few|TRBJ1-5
CSASGEQGGGGNQPQHF
TGCAGTGCTAGTGGAGAGCAGGGAGGCGGTGGCAATCAGCCCCAGCATTTT
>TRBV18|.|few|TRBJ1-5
CASSPQPASINQPQHF
TGTGCCAGCTCACCTCAGCCGGCCAGCATCAATCAGCCCCAGCATTTT
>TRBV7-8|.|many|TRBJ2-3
CASSSRGGGTDTQYF
TGTGCCAGCAGCTCCCGCGGAGGGGGTACAGATACGCAGTATTTT
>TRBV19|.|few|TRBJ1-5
CASSISGSNQPQHF
TGTGCCAGTAGTATTAGTGGGAGCAATCAGCCCCAGCATTTT
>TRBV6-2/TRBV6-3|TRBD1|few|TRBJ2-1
CASRRQGASYNEQFF
TGTGCCAGCAGGCGACAGGGGGCTAGCTACAATGAGCAGTTCTTC
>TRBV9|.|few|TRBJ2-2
CASSVGAGNTGELFF
TGTGCCAGCAGCGTAGGGGCCGGGAACACCGGGGAGCTGTTTTTT
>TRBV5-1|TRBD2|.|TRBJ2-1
CASSPTPRVAGDMRNEQFF
TGCGCCAGCAGCCCGACGCCGCGAGTAGCGGGGGATATGAGGAATGAGCAGTTCTTC
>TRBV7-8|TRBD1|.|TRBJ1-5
CASSPRTGGTGSLGNQPQHF
TGTGCCAGCAGCCCACGGACCGGGGGGACAGGGTCTCTTGGTAATCAGCCCCAGCATTTT
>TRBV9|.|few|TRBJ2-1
CASSVAGGNEQFF
TGTGCCAGCAGCGTAGCCGGGGGAAATGAGCAGTTCTTC
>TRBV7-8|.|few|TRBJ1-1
CASSRWIEIYTEAFF
TGTGCCAGCAGCCGTTGGATAGAGATTTATACTGAAGCTTTCTTT
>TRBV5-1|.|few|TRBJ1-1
CASSLESAPYFTEAFF
TGCGCCAGCAGCTTGGAGAGCGCCCCTTATTTTACTGAAGCTTTCTTT
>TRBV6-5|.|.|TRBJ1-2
CATGTANYGYTF
TGTGCCACCGGGACCGCTAACTATGGCTACACCTTC
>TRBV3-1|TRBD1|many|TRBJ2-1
CASSQVGGRDNEQFF
TGTGCCAGCAGCCAGGTAGGGGGCCGCGACAATGAGCAGTTCTTC
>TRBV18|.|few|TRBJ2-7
CASSPVHDLSYEQYF
TGTGCCAGCTCACCAGTCCATGACCTCTCCTACGAGCAGTACTTC
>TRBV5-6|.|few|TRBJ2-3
CASSRLDSTDTQYF
TGTGCCAGCAGCCGACTCGACAGCACAGATACGCAGTATTTT
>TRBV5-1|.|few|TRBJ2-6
CASSFGPTSGANVLTF
TGCGCCAGCAGCTTCGGACCTACGTCTGGGGCCAACGTCCTGACTTTC
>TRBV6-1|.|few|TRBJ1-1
CASSLSNRNTEAFF
TGTGCCAGCAGTCTTTCCAACAGGAACACTGAAGCTTTCTTT